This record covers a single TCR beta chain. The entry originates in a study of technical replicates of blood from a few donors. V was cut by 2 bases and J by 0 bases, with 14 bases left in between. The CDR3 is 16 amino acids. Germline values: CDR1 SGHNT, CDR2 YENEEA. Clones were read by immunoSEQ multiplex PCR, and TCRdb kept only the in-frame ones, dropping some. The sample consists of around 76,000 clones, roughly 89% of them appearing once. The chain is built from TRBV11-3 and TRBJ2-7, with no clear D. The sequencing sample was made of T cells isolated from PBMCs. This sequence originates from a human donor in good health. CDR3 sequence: CASSLNWVRGSYEQYF. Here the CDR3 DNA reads TGTGCCAGCAGCTTAAATTGGGTTCGAGGCTCCTACGAGCAGTACTTC.